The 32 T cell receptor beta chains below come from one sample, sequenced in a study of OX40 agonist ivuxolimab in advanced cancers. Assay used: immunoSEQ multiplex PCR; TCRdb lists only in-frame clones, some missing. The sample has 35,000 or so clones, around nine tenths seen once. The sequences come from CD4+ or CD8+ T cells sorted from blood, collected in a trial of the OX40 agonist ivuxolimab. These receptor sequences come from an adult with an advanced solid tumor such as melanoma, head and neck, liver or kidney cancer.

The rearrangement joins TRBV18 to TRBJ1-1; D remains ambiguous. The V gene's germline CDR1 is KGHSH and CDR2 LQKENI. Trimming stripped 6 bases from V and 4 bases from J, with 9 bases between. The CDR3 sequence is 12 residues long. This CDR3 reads CASSTAGTEAFF. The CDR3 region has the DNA TGTGCCAGCTCCACGGCAGGCACTGAAGCTTTCTTT.

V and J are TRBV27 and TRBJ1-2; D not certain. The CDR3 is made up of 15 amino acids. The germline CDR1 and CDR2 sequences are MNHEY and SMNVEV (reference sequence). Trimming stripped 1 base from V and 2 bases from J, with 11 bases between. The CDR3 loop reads CASSLWPGRNYGYTF. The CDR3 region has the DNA TGTGCCAGCAGTTTATGGCCAGGACGAAACTATGGCTACACCTTC.

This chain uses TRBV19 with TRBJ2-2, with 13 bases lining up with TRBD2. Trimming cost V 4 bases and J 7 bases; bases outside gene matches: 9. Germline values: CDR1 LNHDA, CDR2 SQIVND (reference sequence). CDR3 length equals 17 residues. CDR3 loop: CASSNLGTSGISGELFF. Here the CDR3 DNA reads TGTGCCAGTAGTAATCTCGGGACTAGCGGGATCAGCGGGGAGCTGTTTTTT.

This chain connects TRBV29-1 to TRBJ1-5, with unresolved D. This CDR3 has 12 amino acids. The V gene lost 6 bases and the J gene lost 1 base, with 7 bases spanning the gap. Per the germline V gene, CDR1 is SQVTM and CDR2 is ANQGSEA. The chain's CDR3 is CSVTDSNQPQHF. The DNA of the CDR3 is TGCAGCGTCACTGACAGCAATCAGCCCCAGCATTTT.

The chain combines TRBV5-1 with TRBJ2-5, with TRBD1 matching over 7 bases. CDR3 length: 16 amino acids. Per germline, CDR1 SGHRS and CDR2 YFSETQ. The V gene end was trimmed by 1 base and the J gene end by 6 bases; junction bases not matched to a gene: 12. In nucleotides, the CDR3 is TGCGCCAGCAGCTTGATCTTCGACAGGGCTTTTCAGACCCAGTACTTC. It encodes CASSLIFDRAFQTQYF.

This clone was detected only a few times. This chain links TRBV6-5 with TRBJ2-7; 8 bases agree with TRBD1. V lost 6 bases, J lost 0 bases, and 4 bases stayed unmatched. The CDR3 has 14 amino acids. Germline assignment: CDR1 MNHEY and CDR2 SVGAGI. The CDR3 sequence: CASRRQGISYEQYF. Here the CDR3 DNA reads TGTGCCAGCAGGCGACAGGGGATCTCCTACGAGCAGTACTTC.

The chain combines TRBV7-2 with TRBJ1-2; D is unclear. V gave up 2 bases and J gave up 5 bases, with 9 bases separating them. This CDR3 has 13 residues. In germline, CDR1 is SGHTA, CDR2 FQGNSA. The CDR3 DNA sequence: TGTGCCAGCAGCTTAAACATCCTTTATGGCTACACCTTC. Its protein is CASSLNILYGYTF.

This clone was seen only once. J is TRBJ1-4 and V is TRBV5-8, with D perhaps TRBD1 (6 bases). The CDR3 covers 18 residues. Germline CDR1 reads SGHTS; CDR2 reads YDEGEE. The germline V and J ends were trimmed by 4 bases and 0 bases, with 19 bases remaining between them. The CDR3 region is CASSQTHTGLPTNEKLFF. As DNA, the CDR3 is TGTGCCAGCAGCCAAACACACACAGGGCTTCCAACTAATGAAAAACTGTTTTTT.

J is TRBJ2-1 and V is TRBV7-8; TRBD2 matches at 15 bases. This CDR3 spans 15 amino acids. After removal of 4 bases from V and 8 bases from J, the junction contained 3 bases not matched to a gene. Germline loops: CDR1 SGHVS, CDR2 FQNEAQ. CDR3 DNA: TGTGCCAGCAGCTCGGGACTAGCGGGAGGAGATGAGCAGTTCTTC. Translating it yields CASSSGLAGGDEQFF.

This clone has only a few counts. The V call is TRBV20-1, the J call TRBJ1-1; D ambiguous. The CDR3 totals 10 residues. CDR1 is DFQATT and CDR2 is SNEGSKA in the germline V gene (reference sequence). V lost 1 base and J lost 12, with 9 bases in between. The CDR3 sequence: CSARGNKTFF. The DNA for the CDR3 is TGCAGTGCTAGAGGGAACAAGACTTTCTTT.

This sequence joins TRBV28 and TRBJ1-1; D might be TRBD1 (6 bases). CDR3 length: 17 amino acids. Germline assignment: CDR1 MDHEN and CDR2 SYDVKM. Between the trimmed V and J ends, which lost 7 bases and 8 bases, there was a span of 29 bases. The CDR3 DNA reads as TGTGCCAGCACCCCAGGGGTGGGGGGCGCCACGGGGGGAGAAGCTTTCTTT. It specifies CASTPGVGGATGGEAFF. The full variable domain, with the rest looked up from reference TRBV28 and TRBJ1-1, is DVKVTQSSRYLVKRTGEKVFLECVQDMDHENMFWYRQDPGLGLRLIYFSYDVKMKEKGDIPEGYSVSREKKERFSLILESASTNQTSMYLCASTPGVGGATGGEAFFGQGTRLTVV.

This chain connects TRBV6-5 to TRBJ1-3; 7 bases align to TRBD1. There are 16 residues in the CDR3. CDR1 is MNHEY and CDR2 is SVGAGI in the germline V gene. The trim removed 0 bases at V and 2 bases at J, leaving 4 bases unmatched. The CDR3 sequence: CASSYSIGTAGNTIYF. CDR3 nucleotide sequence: TGTGCCAGCAGTTACTCGATTGGGACAGCTGGAAACACCATATATTTT.

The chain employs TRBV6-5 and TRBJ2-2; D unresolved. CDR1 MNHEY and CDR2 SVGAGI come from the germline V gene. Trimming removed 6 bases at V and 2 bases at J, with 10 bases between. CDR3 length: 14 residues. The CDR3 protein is CASRSAPNTGELFF. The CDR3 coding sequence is TGTGCCAGCAGATCGGCCCCTAACACCGGGGAGCTGTTTTTT.

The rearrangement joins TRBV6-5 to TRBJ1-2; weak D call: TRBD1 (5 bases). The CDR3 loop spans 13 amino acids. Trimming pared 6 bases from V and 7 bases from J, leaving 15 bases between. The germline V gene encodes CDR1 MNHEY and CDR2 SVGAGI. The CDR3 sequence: CASRQEFLGGYTF. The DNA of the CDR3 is TGTGCCAGCAGACAGGAATTTCTGGGTGGCTACACCTTC.

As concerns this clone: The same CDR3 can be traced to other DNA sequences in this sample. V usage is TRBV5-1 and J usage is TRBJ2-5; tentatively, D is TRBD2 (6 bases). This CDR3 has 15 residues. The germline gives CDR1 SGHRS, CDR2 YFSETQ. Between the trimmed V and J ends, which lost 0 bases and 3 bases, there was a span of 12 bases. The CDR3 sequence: CASSLAAGPEETQYF. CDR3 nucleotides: TGCGCCAGCAGCTTGGCTGCGGGGCCTGAAGAGACCCAGTACTTC.

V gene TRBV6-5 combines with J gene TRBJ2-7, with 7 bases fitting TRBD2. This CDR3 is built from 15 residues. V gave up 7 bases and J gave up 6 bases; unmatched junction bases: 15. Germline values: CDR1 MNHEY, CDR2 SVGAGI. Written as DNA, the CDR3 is TGTGCCAGCAAGGGTGTGGGGGGAGGGCCGGTCGAGCAGTACTTC. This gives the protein CASKGVGGGPVEQYF.

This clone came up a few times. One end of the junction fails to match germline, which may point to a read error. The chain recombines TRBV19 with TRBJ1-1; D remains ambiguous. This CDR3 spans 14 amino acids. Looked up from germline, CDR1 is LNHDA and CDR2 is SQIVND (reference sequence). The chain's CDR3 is CASTVSRENTEAFF. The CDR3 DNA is TGTGCGAGTACAGTCTCCCGGGAGAACACTGAAGCTTTCTTT.

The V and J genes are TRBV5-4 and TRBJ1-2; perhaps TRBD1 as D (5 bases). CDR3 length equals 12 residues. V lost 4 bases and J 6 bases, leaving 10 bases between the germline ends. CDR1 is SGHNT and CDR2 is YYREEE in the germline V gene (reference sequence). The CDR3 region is CASSQGEDGYTF. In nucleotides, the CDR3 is TGTGCCAGCAGCCAGGGAGAGGATGGCTACACCTTC.

CDR3 protein: CASSLDWGTDTQYF. In nucleotides, the CDR3 is TGTGCCAGCAGCTTGGATTGGGGCACAGATACGCAGTATTTT. The chain employs TRBV5-5 and TRBJ2-3; D not resolved. CDR3 length: 14 amino acids. Looked up from germline, CDR1 is SGHKS and CDR2 is YYEKEE (reference sequence). Trimming removed 0 bases from V and 1 base from J, with 6 bases in between. The full variable domain, in which reference TRBV5-5 and TRBJ2-3 provide the parts outside the CDR3, is DAGVTQSPTHLIKTRGQQVTLRCSPISGHKSVSWYQQVLGQGPQFIFQYYEKEERGRGNFPDRFSARQFPNYSSELNVNALLLGDSALYLCASSLDWGTDTQYFGPGTRLTVL.

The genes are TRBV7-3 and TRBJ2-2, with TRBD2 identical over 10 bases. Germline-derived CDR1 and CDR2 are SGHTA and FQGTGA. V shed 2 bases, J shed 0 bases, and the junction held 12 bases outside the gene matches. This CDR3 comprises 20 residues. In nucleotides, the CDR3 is TGTGCCAGCAGCTTAGGGCTAGCGGGAGTGCGTGAAGCGAACACCGGGGAGCTGTTTTTT. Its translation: CASSLGLAGVREANTGELFF.

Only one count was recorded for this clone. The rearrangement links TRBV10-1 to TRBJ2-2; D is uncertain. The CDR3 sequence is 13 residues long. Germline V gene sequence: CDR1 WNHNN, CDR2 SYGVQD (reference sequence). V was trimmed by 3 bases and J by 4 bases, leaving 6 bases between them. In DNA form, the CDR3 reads TGCGCCAGCAGTGACTCCGGCACCGGGGAGCTGTTTTTT. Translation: CASSDSGTGELFF.

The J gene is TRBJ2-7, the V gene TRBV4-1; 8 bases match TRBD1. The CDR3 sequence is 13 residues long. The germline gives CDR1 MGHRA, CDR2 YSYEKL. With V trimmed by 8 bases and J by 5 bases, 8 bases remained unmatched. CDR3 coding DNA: TGCGCCAGCTCAGACAGGGGTGGCAACGAGCAGTACTTC. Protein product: CASSDRGGNEQYF.

The CDR3 DNA is TGCGCCAGCAGCCCTGTGGTCCGGGGCCAAGAGACCCAGTACTTC. Translation gives CASSPVVRGQETQYF. The chain employs TRBV5-1 and TRBJ2-5, with a weak D call TRBD2 (5 bases). The CDR3 has 15 residues. Germline CDR1 is SGHRS and CDR2 is YFSETQ. V lost 4 bases and J lost 1, with 14 bases in between.

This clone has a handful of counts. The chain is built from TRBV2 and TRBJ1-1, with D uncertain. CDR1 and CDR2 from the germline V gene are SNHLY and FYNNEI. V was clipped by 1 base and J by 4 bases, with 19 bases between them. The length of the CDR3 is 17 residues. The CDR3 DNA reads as TGTGCCAGCAGTGAAGTTTTAGCGGTTCTTCCGAGCACTGAAGCTTTCTTT. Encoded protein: CASSEVLAVLPSTEAFF.

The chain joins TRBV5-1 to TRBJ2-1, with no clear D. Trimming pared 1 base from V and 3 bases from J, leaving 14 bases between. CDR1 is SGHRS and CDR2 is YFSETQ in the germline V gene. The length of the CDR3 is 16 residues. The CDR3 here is CASSLRSTNYYNEQFF. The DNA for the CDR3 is TGCGCCAGCAGCTTGAGGTCTACCAACTACTACAATGAGCAGTTCTTC.

Here the CDR3 reads CASTDRAYEQYF. The CDR3, as DNA: TGTGCCAGTACCGACCGAGCCTACGAGCAGTACTTC. The chain is built from TRBV19 and TRBJ2-7; no reliable D call. CDR3 length: 12 amino acids. CDR1 is LNHDA, CDR2 SQIVND, per germline (reference sequence). Deletions cut 7 bases from V and 2 bases from J, with 9 bases between. The whole variable domain, remainder taken from reference TRBV19 and TRBJ2-7, is DGGITQSPKYLFRKEGQNVTLSCEQNLNHDAMYWYRQDPGQGLRLIYYSQIVNDFQKGDIAEGYSVSREKKESFPLTVTSAQKNPTAFYLCASTDRAYEQYFGPGTRLTVT.

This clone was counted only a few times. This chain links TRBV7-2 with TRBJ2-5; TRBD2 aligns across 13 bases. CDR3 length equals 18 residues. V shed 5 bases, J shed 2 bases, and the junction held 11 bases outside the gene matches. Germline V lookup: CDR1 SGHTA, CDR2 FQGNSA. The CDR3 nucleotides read TGTGCCAGCAGCCCACCACCCGGGACTAGCGGGATTCAAGAGACCCAGTACTTC. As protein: CASSPPPGTSGIQETQYF.

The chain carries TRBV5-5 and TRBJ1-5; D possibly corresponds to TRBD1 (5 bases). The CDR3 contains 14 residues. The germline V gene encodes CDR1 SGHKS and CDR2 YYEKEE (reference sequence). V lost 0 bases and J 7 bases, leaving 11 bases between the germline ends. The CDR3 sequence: CASSLASGDQPQHF. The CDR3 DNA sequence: TGTGCCAGCAGCTTGGCCTCGGGGGACCAGCCCCAGCATTTT.

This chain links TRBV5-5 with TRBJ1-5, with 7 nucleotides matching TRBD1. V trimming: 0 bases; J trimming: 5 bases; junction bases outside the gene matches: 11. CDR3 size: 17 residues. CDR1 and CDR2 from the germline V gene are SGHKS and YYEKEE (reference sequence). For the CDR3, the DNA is TGTGCCAGCAGCTTGGTCCCGTTTTCAGGGGGTCATCAGCCCCAGCATTTT. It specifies CASSLVPFSGGHQPQHF.

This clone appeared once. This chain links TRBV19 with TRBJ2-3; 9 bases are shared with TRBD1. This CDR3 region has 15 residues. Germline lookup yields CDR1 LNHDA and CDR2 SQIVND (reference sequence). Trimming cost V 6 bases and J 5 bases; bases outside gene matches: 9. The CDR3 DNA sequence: TGTGCCAGTAGCCGCCGGGACAGGGCAATAGATACGCAGTATTTT. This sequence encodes CASSRRDRAIDTQYF.

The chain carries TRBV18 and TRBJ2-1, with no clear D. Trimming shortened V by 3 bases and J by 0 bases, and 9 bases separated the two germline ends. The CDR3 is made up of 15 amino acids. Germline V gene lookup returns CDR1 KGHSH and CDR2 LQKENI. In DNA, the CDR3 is TGTGCCAGCTCACCCCGCCATAGCTCCTACAATGAGCAGTTCTTC. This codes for CASSPRHSSYNEQFF.

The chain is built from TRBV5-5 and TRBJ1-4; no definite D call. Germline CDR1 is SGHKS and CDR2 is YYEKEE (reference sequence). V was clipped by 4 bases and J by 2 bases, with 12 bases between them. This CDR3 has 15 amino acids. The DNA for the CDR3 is TGTGCCAGCAGCCGGTCGGGGTGGACTAATGAAAAACTGTTTTTT. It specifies CASSRSGWTNEKLFF.